There are a few counts of the clone carrying this TCR beta chain. The antigen remains undetermined. The data were obtained in a study of blood T cells in healthy people across ages. General study results and limits: Age advanced and TCR beta diversity per million T cells fell, roughly linearly.

The draw of peripheral blood yielded ten milliliters from each donor. Trimming shortened V by 6 bases and J by 3 bases, and 12 bases separated the two germline ends. CDR1 MNHEY and CDR2 SMNVEV come from the germline V gene (reference sequence). This CDR3 has 13 amino acids. Then a second PCR, running roughly 6 to 12 cycles, was carried out with a sample-barcoded 5' primer and a J-beta primer mix. MiXCR was run by TCRdb on the 5' RACE reads, yielding one entry per CDR3 protein. Of some 1.4 million distinct CDR3 sequences in the sample, about 43% were seen once. This sequence was found in a woman aged 18-35 years in good health. The genes are TRBV27 and TRBJ2-7, with D maybe TRBD2 (5 bases). Sample: blood. The DNA for the CDR3 is TGTGCCAGCAGGGCGGGCAGCTTCTACGAGCAGTACTTC. This gives the protein CASRAGSFYEQYF.